Presented here are 28 T cell receptor beta chains from one specimen sequenced in a study of T cells after yellow fever vaccination. Using its own MiXCR run on the 5' RACE reads, TCRdb lists one record per CDR3 protein. The data contain about 170,000 distinct CDR3 sequences, 5.5% to 8% of them singletons. The sample consisted of CD4+ T cells sorted from PBMCs, taken on the day of the first yellow fever vaccination. The receptor source for this set is a young man who received the YFV17D yellow fever vaccine.

This clonotype came up a few times. J is TRBJ2-6 and V is TRBV7-9; 8 positions match TRBD1. Trimming took 5 bases from V and 3 from J; bases not matched to a gene: 9. The germline gives CDR1 SEHNR, CDR2 FQNEAQ (reference sequence). This CDR3 has 17 amino acids. In nucleotides, the CDR3 is TGTGCCAGCAGCCCCGAGGCAGGGGGCTTTGGGGCCAACGTCCTGACTTTC. Translating gives CASSPEAGGFGANVLTF.

This clonotype showed up many times. This chain joins TRBV12-3 or TRBV12-4 and TRBJ2-5; the match to TRBD1 covers 7 bases. This CDR3 region has 14 residues. Trimming removed 3 bases from V and 6 bases from J; junction bases left unmatched: 7. The CDR3 region is CASSFGQGVQTQYF. The CDR3, as DNA: TGTGCCAGCAGTTTCGGGCAGGGGGTACAGACCCAGTACTTC.

This clonotype was picked up many times. CDR3 region: CASSLCEQAGVHSYEQYV. The CDR3 coding sequence is TGTGCCAGCAGTTTATGCGAACAGGCGGGAGTCCACTCCTACGAGCAGTACGTC. The rearrangement uses TRBV28 and TRBJ2-7; 7 nucleotides line up with TRBD2. This CDR3 contains 18 residues. Germline-derived CDR1 and CDR2 are MDHEN and SYDVKM. J gave up 0 bases and V 0 bases, and 11 bases lay outside the gene matches.

Concerning this clonotype itself: A clone one base away is much larger, so this may be a read error. The chain has TRBV7-9 and TRBJ2-7; TRBD2 matches 8 bases. The V and J ends lost 5 bases and 6 bases, in that order; junction bases with no gene match: 9. There are 14 residues in the CDR3. CDR1 is SEHNR and CDR2 is FQNEAQ in the germline V gene (reference sequence). CDR3 nucleotides: TGTGCCAGCAGCGCAGTACTAGCGGACAGCGAGCAGTACTTC. Its protein product is CASSAVLADSEQYF. Complete variable domain (other parts from reference TRBV7-9 and TRBJ2-7): DTGVSQNPRHKITKRGQNVTFRCDPISEHNRLYWYRQTLGQGPEFLTYFQNEAQLEKSRLLSDRFSAERPKGSFSTLEIQRTEQGDSAMYLCASSAVLADSEQYFGPGTRLTVT.

The chain uses TRBV7-8 and TRBJ2-7, with 13 bases aligning to TRBD2. The CDR3 is 16 amino acids. V trimming: 4 bases; J trimming: 6 bases; junction bases outside the gene matches: 9. Looked up from germline, CDR1 is SGHVS and CDR2 is FQNEAQ. The CDR3 sequence: CASSSPTSGGASEQYF. As DNA, the CDR3 is TGTGCCAGCAGCTCCCCCACTAGCGGGGGGGCCAGCGAGCAGTACTTC.

The chain joins TRBV6-5 to TRBJ1-3; 9 nucleotides agree with TRBD1. The CDR3 runs to 14 residues. V was pared by 8 bases and J by 8 bases, with 10 bases of the junction left unmatched. CDR1 is MNHEY, CDR2 SVGAGI, per germline. The CDR3 region has the DNA TGTGCCAGCCTTGATCGGGACAGGGAAGACACCATATATTTT. Protein sequence: CASLDRDREDTIYF.

The chain recombines TRBV12-5 with TRBJ2-5; D is undetermined. The CDR3 is 16 residues long. V shed 7 bases and J shed 0 bases, with 18 bases lying between them. CDR1 and CDR2 from the germline V gene are LGHNT and FRNRAP. The CDR3 region has the DNA TGTGCTAGTGCCCTGAGTGGCTCCACGTACCAAGAGACCCAGTACTTC. It encodes CASALSGSTYQETQYF.

Regarding this clonotype: The germline gene is not matched at one end of the junction; a read error may be the cause. This chain uses TRBV7-2 with TRBJ1-5; D is ambiguous. This CDR3 contains 15 residues. In germline, CDR1 is SGHTA, CDR2 FQGNSA. The CDR3 loop reads CASSERTYSNQLQHF. The CDR3 DNA reads TGTGCCAGCAGCGAGAGGACCTATAGCAATCAGCTCCAGCATTTT.

This clonotype occurred a few times. This rearrangement joins TRBV5-1 to TRBJ1-1; possibly TRBD1 for D (5 bases). The CDR3 has 13 residues. Trimming cost V 5 bases and J 2 bases, with 10 bases left between them. Germline V CDR1 and CDR2: SGHRS, YFSETQ. The CDR3 loop reads CASRGDYNTEAFF. As DNA, the CDR3 is TGCGCCAGCAGAGGGGATTATAACACTGAAGCTTTCTTT.

This clonotype was detected a few times. This chain joins TRBV7-8 and TRBJ1-6; D remains unclear. Germline CDR1 is SGHVS and CDR2 is FQNEAQ. V lost 4 bases to trimming and J lost 11 bases, with 12 bases between them. The CDR3 runs 13 residues. CDR3 region: CASSYPPPAPLHF. CDR3 coding DNA: TGTGCCAGCAGCTATCCACCCCCGGCACCCCTCCACTTT.

In this sample, this clonotype turned up many times. The gene calls are TRBV15 and TRBJ1-2; D call uncertain. The CDR3 runs 13 residues. Trimming shortened V by 1 base and J by 8 bases, and 11 bases separated the two germline ends. The germline gives CDR1 LNHNV, CDR2 YYDKDF (reference sequence). CDR3 coding DNA: TGTGCCACCAGCAGAGGGGATGGCGGCGGCTACACCTTC. It yields the protein CATSRGDGGGYTF.

This clonotype has a handful of counts. The rearrangement joins TRBV20-1 to TRBJ2-3, with TRBD2 identical over 10 bases. The CDR3 extends over 16 amino acids. With V trimmed by 4 bases and J by 2 bases, 9 bases remained unmatched. Germline V lookup: CDR1 DFQATT, CDR2 SNEGSKA (reference sequence). DNA for the CDR3: TGCAGTGCTACGCTAGCGGGGGACATCTTCACAGATACGCAGTATTTT. Its translation: CSATLAGDIFTDTQYF.

This clonotype has more than one count but fewer than ten. The V call is TRBV7-2, the J call TRBJ2-5; D call uncertain. Germline values: CDR1 SGHTA, CDR2 FQGNSA. The V end was cut by 7 bases, the J end by 1 base, with 16 bases between. The CDR3 is made up of 15 amino acids. Here the CDR3 reads CASKPPGFGQETQYF. The CDR3 coding sequence is TGTGCCAGCAAACCCCCTGGGTTCGGCCAAGAGACCCAGTACTTC.

This clonotype was detected a few times. The rearrangement joins TRBV12-3 or TRBV12-4 to TRBJ1-2; 10 nucleotides line up with TRBD1. The CDR3 has 15 residues. V trimming: 6 bases; J trimming: 2 bases; junction bases outside the gene matches: 6. The CDR3 coding sequence is TGTGCCAGCAGGGAGACAGGGGGCCCAAACTATGGCTACACCTTC. Its protein product is CASRETGGPNYGYTF.

This clonotype appeared many times. The chain is built from TRBV27 and TRBJ2-3, with TRBD1 matching over 7 bases. From germline, CDR1 is MNHEY and CDR2 SMNVEV (reference sequence). V was pared by 6 bases and J by 2 bases, with 14 bases of the junction left unmatched. The CDR3 is 17 residues long. In DNA form, the CDR3 reads TGTGCCAGCAGCACCCCGACAGGGCGCCCTAACACAGATACGCAGTATTTT. The encoded protein is CASSTPTGRPNTDTQYF.

This clonotype was seen at least ten times. The chain carries TRBV3-1 and TRBJ2-5, with 9 nucleotides matching TRBD1. Germline-derived CDR1 and CDR2 are LGHDT and YNNKEL (reference sequence). V lost 4 bases to trimming and J lost 1 base; unmatched junction nucleotides: 4. The CDR3 spans 15 residues. DNA of the CDR3: TGTGCCAGCAGCCTCGGACAGGGGCCCCAAGAGACCCAGTACTTC. It encodes CASSLGQGPQETQYF.

This clonotype was seen many times. The rearrangement links TRBV20-1 to TRBJ2-5; perhaps TRBD2 as D (6 bases). V lost 7 bases to trimming and J lost 1 base, with 13 bases between them. This CDR3 comprises 13 residues. The germline V gene encodes CDR1 DFQATT and CDR2 SNEGSKA (reference sequence). CDR3 bases: TGCAGTGTGTATAGCGGCGGCCAAGAGACCCAGTACTTC. This translates into CSVYSGGQETQYF.

This clonotype was seen repeatedly, ten times or more. The CDR3 DNA is TGTGCCAGCAGCTTTTCGCGAGAGAGTGGCTACACCTTC. Its protein product is CASSFSRESGYTF. V and J are TRBV7-3 and TRBJ1-2; unclear D gene. This CDR3 comprises 13 residues. Germline CDR1 SGHTA, CDR2 FQGTGA. V was clipped by 3 bases and J by 7 bases, with 12 bases between them.

This clonotype has only one observation. This chain's CDR3 is CASSLDGRVPQGTDTQYF. In DNA, the CDR3 is TGCGCCAGCAGCTTGGACGGCAGGGTTCCACAGGGCACAGATACGCAGTATTTT. The V call is TRBV5-1, the J call TRBJ2-3; D possibly corresponds to TRBD1 (5 bases). The CDR3 consists of 18 residues. The germline gives CDR1 SGHRS, CDR2 YFSETQ. V lost 0 bases to trimming and J lost 1 base, with 18 bases between them.

The J gene is TRBJ2-2, the V gene TRBV11-2, with TRBD2 identical over 15 bases. V shed 3 bases and J 4 bases; nucleotides not matched to a gene: 6. The CDR3 has 18 residues. Germline V gives CDR1 SGHAT, CDR2 FQNNGV. The DNA for the CDR3 is TGTGCCAGCAGCTTGGGACTAGCGGGGGGCCGACTCACCGGGGAGCTGTTTTTT. Residues: CASSLGLAGGRLTGELFF.

This clonotype was recorded a few times. This chain links TRBV25-1 with TRBJ2-1; 8 nucleotides align to TRBD1. CDR1 is MGHDK and CDR2 is SYGVNS in the germline V gene. The CDR3 totals 17 residues. J lost 1 base, V lost 5 bases, and 10 bases had no gene match. CDR3 loop: CASSPRLGDRSYNEQFF. In DNA, the CDR3 is TGTGCCAGCAGTCCAAGACTGGGGGACAGGTCCTACAATGAGCAGTTCTTC.

This clonotype has at least ten counts. The chain employs TRBV7-6 and TRBJ1-1, with TRBD1 as a possible D gene (5 bases). The germline gives CDR1 SGHVS, CDR2 FNYEAQ. There are 15 residues in the CDR3. With 5 bases removed from V and 2 bases from J, the gap between germline ends came to 15 bases. CDR3 in amino acids: CASSLLGRTNTEAFF. The CDR3 DNA reads TGTGCCAGCAGCCTCCTGGGACGGACCAACACTGAAGCTTTCTTT. The complete variable domain, with remaining parts taken from reference TRBV7-6 and TRBJ1-1, reads GAGVSQSPRYKVTKRGQDVALRCDPISGHVSLYWYRQALGQGPEFLTYFNYEAQQDKSGLPNDRFSAERPEGSISTLTIQRTEQRDSAMYRCASSLLGRTNTEAFFGQGTRLTVV.

This clonotype was counted at least ten times. V and J are TRBV10-3 and TRBJ2-7; a weak D match, TRBD2 (5 bases). The CDR3 consists of 12 residues. Germline loops: CDR1 ENHRY, CDR2 SYGVKD. V gave up 2 bases and J gave up 3 bases, with 5 bases separating them. The CDR3: CAISERDYEQYF. In nucleotides, the CDR3 is TGTGCCATCAGTGAGCGGGACTACGAGCAGTACTTC.

This clonotype was seen only a few times. The chain employs TRBV20-1 and TRBJ1-4; D is ambiguous. V gave up 0 bases and J gave up 5 bases, with 13 bases separating them. Germline CDR1 reads DFQATT; CDR2 reads SNEGSKA (reference sequence). The CDR3 loop spans 15 amino acids. CDR3 nucleotide sequence: TGCAGTGCTAGAGATTCGGGAGTAGGGAATGAAAAACTGTTTTTT. Residues: CSARDSGVGNEKLFF.

Ten or more counts support this clonotype. This chain uses TRBV20-1 with TRBJ2-2; 12 positions agree with TRBD2. Trimming removed 6 bases from V and 4 bases from J; junction bases left unmatched: 6. Germline V lookup: CDR1 DFQATT, CDR2 SNEGSKA (reference sequence). The CDR3 is 15 residues long. Written as DNA, the CDR3 is TGCAGTGCCTCTCTAGCGGGGGGGTTCACCGGGGAGCTGTTTTTT. Translated: CSASLAGGFTGELFF.

The table lists this clonotype with many counts. V gene TRBV12-3 or TRBV12-4 combines with J gene TRBJ2-1; 7 bases are a match to TRBD2. The trim removed 7 bases at V and 3 bases at J, leaving 9 bases unmatched. The CDR3 is made up of 15 amino acids. CDR3 in DNA: TGTGCCAGCACCCCAGGGAGGGCCCTCTACAATGAGCAGTTCTTC. As protein: CASTPGRALYNEQFF.

This clonotype was observed at least ten times. This chain joins TRBV11-2 and TRBJ1-6; D is ambiguous. V was pared by 0 bases and J by 6 bases, with 6 bases between. CDR1 and CDR2 from the germline V gene are SGHAT and FQNNGV. The CDR3 totals 14 residues. CDR3 bases: TGTGCCAGCAGCTTAGAGACCTTTAATTCACCCCTCCACTTT. Translated, it gives CASSLETFNSPLHF.

This clonotype was seen many times. This chain joins TRBV4-2 and TRBJ1-1; D gene ambiguous. The CDR3 totals 15 residues. CDR1 and CDR2 from the germline V gene are LGHNA and YNFKEQ. Trimming shortened V by 1 base and J by 1 base, and 10 bases separated the two germline ends. The CDR3 reads CASSQGGHGNTEAFF. For the CDR3, the DNA is TGTGCCAGCAGCCAAGGCGGGCATGGGAACACTGAAGCTTTCTTT.